The next 19 T cell receptor beta chains were all read from a single sample in a study of blood T cell repertoires in COVID-19 (dated by TCRdb to the early 2020s). The library came from the immunoSEQ multiplex PCR assay. Drawn from immuneACCESS, this table holds only the in-frame rearrangements with V and J called that TCRdb kept. Clones are partly lost; checked studies trace under half to an unresolved V gene and leave the rest unexplained. The sample table lists some 250,000 clones, about nine tenths of them with a count of one. The ten most abundant clones make up 2% to 2.5% of the sample. Sample: peripheral blood. The receptors derive from a young man who had recovered from COVID-19.

The rearrangement links TRBV5-1 to TRBJ1-2; D gene unclear. Germline V gives CDR1 SGHRS, CDR2 YFSETQ. This CDR3 is built from 14 residues. Trimming took off 4 bases at V and 8 bases at J, with 18 bases between the two ends. DNA of the CDR3: TGCGCCAGCAGCGCGGGTTATGATCAAGGGGGCTACACCTTC. It encodes CASSAGYDQGGYTF. The complete variable domain, with remaining parts taken from reference TRBV5-1 and TRBJ1-2, reads KAGVTQTPRYLIKTRGQQVTLSCSPISGHRSVSWYQQTPGQGLQFLFEYFSETQRNKGNFPGRFSGRQFSNSRSEMNVSTLELGDSALYLCASSAGYDQGGYTFGSGTRLTVV.

The chain is built from TRBV28 and TRBJ1-3, with D perhaps matching TRBD1 (6 bases). CDR3 size: 14 residues. V lost 7 bases and J lost 0, with 10 bases in between. In germline, CDR1 is MDHEN, CDR2 SYDVKM. The DNA for the CDR3 is TGTGCCAGCAAACGGGACAACTCTGGAAACACCATATATTTT. It yields the protein CASKRDNSGNTIYF.

The chain joins TRBV5-1 to TRBJ1-3, with TRBD1 as a possible D gene (6 bases). Trimming removed 8 bases from V and 4 bases from J, with 16 bases in between. The CDR3 covers 14 residues. Germline-derived CDR1 and CDR2 are SGHRS and YFSETQ. The CDR3 sequence is CASSRQEAGNTIYF. CDR3 bases: TGCGCCAGTTCTAGACAGGAGGCCGGAAACACCATATATTTT.

This sequence joins TRBV7-2 and TRBJ2-6, with D perhaps TRBD2 (5 bases). This CDR3 is built from 16 residues. V gave up 2 bases and J gave up 4 bases, with 12 bases separating them. CDR1 SGHTA and CDR2 FQGNSA come from the germline V gene. CDR3 region: CASSLKRGSGANVLTF. Here the CDR3 DNA reads TGTGCCAGCAGCTTAAAACGGGGTTCAGGGGCCAACGTCCTGACTTTC.

This rearrangement joins TRBV27 to TRBJ1-6, with no clear D. In germline, CDR1 is MNHEY, CDR2 SMNVEV (reference sequence). The CDR3 spans 13 residues. V was pared by 2 bases and J by 7 bases, with 6 bases between. CDR3 sequence reads: CASSLQNNSPLHF. As DNA, the CDR3 is TGTGCCAGCAGTTTACAGAACAATTCACCCCTCCACTTT.

The chain links TRBV6-1 to TRBJ2-7; 7 positions agree with TRBD1. The germline V gene has CDR1 MNHNS and CDR2 SASEGT. Trimming cost V 2 bases and J 0 bases; bases outside gene matches: 7. There are 16 residues in the CDR3. CDR3 residues: CASSERGRGSSYEQYF. The DNA for the CDR3 is TGTGCCAGCAGTGAACGAGGCAGGGGGAGCTCCTACGAGCAGTACTTC.

The rearrangement joins TRBV6-6 to TRBJ2-3; 7 bases line up with TRBD2. Germline V gene lookup returns CDR1 MNHNY and CDR2 SVGAGI (reference sequence). Trimming at V came to 7 bases and at J to 5 bases, leaving 12 bases not matched to a gene. The CDR3 extends over 15 amino acids. This chain's CDR3 is CASNPSAGVVDTQYF. The CDR3 coding sequence is TGTGCCAGCAACCCCTCTGCGGGGGTGGTAGATACGCAGTATTTT.

The chain has TRBV7-6 and TRBJ2-1, with TRBD2 as a possible D gene (6 bases). The CDR3 sequence is 15 residues long. The germline V and J ends were trimmed by 5 bases and 4 bases, with 15 bases remaining between them. The germline V gene has CDR1 SGHVS and CDR2 FNYEAQ. The CDR3 reads CASSRDSLSYNEQFF. CDR3 coding DNA: TGTGCCAGCAGCCGGGACTCCCTTTCATACAATGAGCAGTTCTTC.

The chain joins TRBV27 to TRBJ1-4; tentatively, D is TRBD1 (6 bases). V lost 2 bases and J 7 bases, leaving 14 bases between the germline ends. The CDR3 has 15 residues. Germline V gene data show CDR1 as MNHEY and CDR2 as SMNVEV (reference sequence). CDR3 sequence: CASSLTQGISEKLFF. The CDR3 DNA follows: TGTGCCAGCAGTTTAACGCAGGGGATTAGTGAAAAACTGTTTTTT.

The chain has TRBV6-5 and TRBJ1-5; 9 nucleotides agree with TRBD1. CDR1 MNHEY and CDR2 SVGAGI come from the germline V gene. The CDR3 has 15 amino acids. Germline trimming cut 6 bases from V and 2 bases from J; bases unmatched to any gene: 5. CDR3 in amino acids: CASRGQGDGNQPQHF. CDR3 coding DNA: TGTGCCAGCAGGGGACAGGGAGACGGCAATCAGCCCCAGCATTTT.

The V gene is TRBV10-1, the J gene TRBJ2-1; TRBD1 matches 10 bases. V lost 0 bases, J lost 5 bases, and 7 bases stayed unmatched. The CDR3 length is 17 residues. Per germline, CDR1 WNHNN and CDR2 SYGVQD (reference sequence). CDR3 nucleotide sequence: TGCGCCAGCAGTGAGTCAACAGACAGGGGGCCAGACAATGAGCAGTTCTTC. The encoded protein is CASSESTDRGPDNEQFF.

The J gene is TRBJ1-4, the V gene TRBV3-1 (or the pseudogene TRBV3-2); D unresolved. V was pared by 0 bases and J by 13 bases, with 12 bases between. The CDR3 loop spans 13 amino acids. CDR1 and CDR2 from the germline V gene are LGHDT and YNNKEL (reference sequence). The CDR3, as DNA: TGTGCCAGCAGCCAAGATTCTCGGCGGAGACTGTTTTTT. Translation gives CASSQDSRRRLFF.

This chain joins TRBV19 and TRBJ2-7; possible D gene TRBD2, 6 bases. Germline V gene lookup returns CDR1 LNHDA and CDR2 SQIVND (reference sequence). This CDR3 spans 16 amino acids. The V and J ends lost 1 base and 6 bases respectively, with 19 bases between them. The chain's CDR3 is CASSIAGTQLLGEQYF. The CDR3 DNA follows: TGTGCCAGTAGTATAGCCGGGACTCAATTACTGGGCGAGCAGTACTTC.

The chain combines TRBV28 with TRBJ1-2; D might be TRBD1 (5 bases). Trimming removed 5 bases at V and 4 bases at J, with 17 bases between. CDR1 and CDR2 from the germline V gene are MDHEN and SYDVKM. The CDR3 is 15 amino acids. Here the CDR3 DNA reads TGTGCCAGCAGTCCATTGCCGGGGGGACCCTATGGCTACACCTTC. It is translated as CASSPLPGGPYGYTF.

The chain has TRBV19 and TRBJ2-2; 8 bases fit TRBD1. Per germline, CDR1 LNHDA and CDR2 SQIVND (reference sequence). The V segment lost 3 bases and the J segment 4 bases; nucleotides outside the gene matches: 10. CDR3 size: 17 residues. The CDR3, as DNA: TGTGCCAGTAGTATCCGAACCGGGACAGGAGGCACCGGGGAGCTGTTTTTT. Its translation is CASSIRTGTGGTGELFF. Complete variable domain (other parts from reference TRBV19 and TRBJ2-2): DGGITQSPKYLFRKEGQNVTLSCEQNLNHDAMYWYRQDPGQGLRLIYYSQIVNDFQKGDIAEGYSVSREKKESFPLTVTSAQKNPTAFYLCASSIRTGTGGTGELFFGEGSRLTVL.

This sequence joins TRBV25-1 and TRBJ2-7; the D gene is possibly TRBD2 (6 bases). CDR1 MGHDK and CDR2 SYGVNS come from the germline V gene. V lost 8 bases and J 1 base, leaving 9 bases between the germline ends. The CDR3 is 12 residues long. This CDR3 reads CASRDFSYEQYF. CDR3 coding DNA: TGTGCCAGCCGGGACTTTTCCTACGAGCAGTACTTC.

The genes are TRBV18 and TRBJ1-5; D not certain. CDR1 and CDR2 (germline): KGHSH, LQKENI. The CDR3 length is 13 residues. V lost 3 bases and J lost 5, with 8 bases in between. As DNA, the CDR3 is TGTGCCAGCTCACCGCTGGAGCATCAGCCCCAGCATTTT. As protein: CASSPLEHQPQHF.

This clone was found many times. The J gene is TRBJ2-7, the V gene TRBV6-5; perhaps TRBD1 as D (6 bases). The CDR3 length is 16 residues. V was clipped by 0 bases and J by 2 bases, with 14 bases between them. CDR1 MNHEY and CDR2 SVGAGI come from the germline V gene. The CDR3 nucleotides are TGTGCCAGCAGTTACTCCCGAGACAGGTGGGCCTACGAGCAGTACTTC. Translation gives CASSYSRDRWAYEQYF.

The rearrangement uses TRBV7-9 and TRBJ2-2, with TRBD2 matching 8 bases. The CDR3 length is 16 residues. Trimming cost V 3 bases and J 7 bases; bases outside gene matches: 10. Germline V gene data show CDR1 as SEHNR and CDR2 as FQNEAQ (reference sequence). The chain's CDR3 is CASSFFSGALVGELFF. In DNA form, the CDR3 reads TGTGCCAGCAGCTTCTTTAGCGGGGCCCTTGTCGGGGAGCTGTTTTTT.